The present TCR beta chain was sequenced within a study of blood T cells in healthy people across ages. This CDR3 region has 11 residues. Germline values: CDR1 SGHRS, CDR2 YFSETQ. This clonotype turned up a few times. A J-beta primer mix and a sample-barcoded 5' primer were used in a second PCR of roughly 7 to 12 cycles. Per sample, CDR3-containing paired-end reads numbered at least 3 million. TCRdb passed the 5' RACE reads through MiXCR, listing each CDR3 protein once. The data contain approximately 770,000 distinct CDR3 sequences, about 62% of them singletons. Input material: blood. The source of this sequence is a man in his thirties or forties in good health. The V and J genes are TRBV5-1 and TRBJ1-5; D unclear. The CDR3 loop reads CAAPRNQPQHF. The CDR3 bases are TGCGCAGCACCGAGGAATCAGCCCCAGCATTTT.